These 9 T cell receptor beta chains were all obtained from the same sample, sequenced in a study of T-cell memory formation after mild COVID-19. TCRdb itself ran the 5' RACE reads through MiXCR, one entry per CDR3 protein. The sample lists 120,000 to 150,000 distinct CDR3 sequences; about 6.1% were seen once. The source material was PBMCs or a T cell subset sorted from them (not recorded which). These receptors were obtained from an adult woman who had mild COVID-19 (a few samples of this study predate the infection). Cell type and time point are not known.

J is TRBJ2-2 and V is TRBV7-9; 7 positions agree with TRBD2. The CDR3 is made up of 16 amino acids. V lost 3 bases, J lost 4 bases, and 8 bases stayed unmatched. In germline, CDR1 is SEHNR, CDR2 FQNEAQ (reference sequence). CDR3 in amino acids: CASSFPLALITGELFF. DNA of the CDR3: TGTGCCAGCAGCTTCCCACTAGCGCTCATCACCGGGGAGCTGTTTTTT.

This clonotype occurred many times. The genes are TRBV12-3 or TRBV12-4 and TRBJ2-3; TRBD2 agrees at 8 bases. CDR3 length: 12 residues. CDR3 in amino acids: CANGRATDTQYF. In DNA, the CDR3 is TGTGCAAACGGGAGGGCGACAGATACGCAGTATTTT.

This clonotype was seen more than once but under ten times. This chain links TRBV6-2 or TRBV6-3 with TRBJ2-7; maybe TRBD1 (6 bases). V was pared by 6 bases and J by 6 bases, with 12 bases between. The CDR3 contains 12 residues. Germline loops: CDR1 MNHEY, CDR2 SVGEGT. This CDR3 reads CASRPTGREQYF. CDR3 DNA sequence: TGTGCCAGCAGACCTACAGGGCGCGAGCAGTACTTC.

Many counts were recorded for this clonotype. V and J are TRBV6-6 and TRBJ2-5; D is tentatively TRBD1 or TRBD2 (5 bases each). V was clipped by 6 bases and J by 6 bases, with 20 bases between them. The germline V gene encodes CDR1 MNHNY and CDR2 SVGAGI (reference sequence). This CDR3 comprises 15 residues. The CDR3 bases are TGTGCCAGCAGCCAGAGGGGCCAGGGTGGGAAGACCCAGTACTTC. Residues: CASSQRGQGGKTQYF.

This chain uses TRBV30 with TRBJ2-3; maybe TRBD2 (7 bases). This CDR3 has 13 residues. CDR1 GTSNPN and CDR2 SVGIG come from the germline V gene (reference sequence). Trimming shortened V by 5 bases and J by 5 bases, and 14 bases separated the two germline ends. In DNA, the CDR3 is TGTGCCTGGCGCCGGAGGGGGGGAGATACGCAGTATTTT. Translating it yields CAWRRRGGDTQYF.

This clonotype was seen at least ten times. This chain uses TRBV29-1 with TRBJ1-1; maybe TRBD1 (6 bases). This CDR3 region has 12 residues. The V and J ends lost 4 bases and 1 base respectively, with 7 bases between them. Germline CDR1 SQVTM, CDR2 ANQGSEA. The CDR3 here is CSVAQGNTEAFF. DNA for the CDR3: TGCAGCGTTGCACAGGGGAACACTGAAGCTTTCTTT.

J is TRBJ1-2 and V is TRBV20-1, with no clear D. V lost 4 bases and J lost 6, with 9 bases in between. The CDR3 runs to 11 residues. Germline loops: CDR1 DFQATT, CDR2 SNEGSKA (reference sequence). The CDR3 loop reads CSAKVGDGYTF. Written as DNA, the CDR3 is TGCAGTGCTAAAGTGGGAGATGGCTACACCTTC.

V and J are TRBV12-3 or TRBV12-4 and TRBJ1-2, with 8 bases that match TRBD1. J gave up 4 bases and V 6 bases, and 7 bases lay outside the gene matches. The CDR3 is 14 amino acids. CDR3 DNA: TGTGCCAGCAGAGCGACAGGGGTGGCCTATGGCTACACCTTC. The encoded protein is CASRATGVAYGYTF.

This clonotype was counted between two and nine times. The V and J genes are TRBV4-1 and TRBJ2-7, with 7 bases identical to TRBD1. The V gene end was trimmed by 5 bases and the J gene end by 2 bases; junction bases not matched to a gene: 9. This CDR3 has 15 residues. Germline V gives CDR1 MGHRA, CDR2 YSYEKL. CDR3 nucleotide sequence: TGCGCCAGCAGCGGTAGGGACAGTCAAACCTACGAGCAGTACTTC. Its protein is CASSGRDSQTYEQYF.